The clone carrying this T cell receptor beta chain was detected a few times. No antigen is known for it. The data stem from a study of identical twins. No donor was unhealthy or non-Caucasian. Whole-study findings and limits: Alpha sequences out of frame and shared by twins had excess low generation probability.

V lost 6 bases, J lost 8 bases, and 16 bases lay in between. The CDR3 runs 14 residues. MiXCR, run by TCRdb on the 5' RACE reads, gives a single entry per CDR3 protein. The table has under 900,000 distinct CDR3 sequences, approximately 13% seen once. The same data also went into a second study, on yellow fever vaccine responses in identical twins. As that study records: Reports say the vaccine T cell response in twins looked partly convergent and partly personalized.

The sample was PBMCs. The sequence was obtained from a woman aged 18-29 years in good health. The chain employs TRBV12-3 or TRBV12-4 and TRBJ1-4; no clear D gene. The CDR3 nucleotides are TGTGCCAGCAGCTTTTCCGGTGGCCGGGAAAAACTGTTTTTT. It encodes CASSFSGGREKLFF.